This TCR beta chain is drawn from a study of blood T cell repertoires in COVID-19 (TCRdb year 2020). Study-wide context: The collaborator samples originated in the United States, Italy and Spain and spanned the acute and convalescent phases of COVID-19. Subjects who had been exposed to COVID-19, were actively infected with it, or had recovered from it provided the deeply sampled blood TCRbeta repertoires that made up the dataset. The sample metadata nearly always contained a de-identified subject ID, COVID-19 status, age in years and sex. The prospective study material was composed of cDNA or gDNA derived from T cells, B-cell-depleted T cells, or PBMCs. Where HLA class I and class II types were available, the types were taken from metadata supplied by the sample provider, not from assay-based typing. The repertoires were released in a freely available public database meant as a resource for research on the immune response to SARS-CoV-2. The samples were drawn from the first 160 participants of the ongoing ImmuneRACE study and from 950 to 1,500 subjects provided by 6 global collaborators.

The immunoSEQ Assay, a bias-controlled multiplex PCR, was used to amplify TCRbeta CDR3 regions from genomic DNA. The authors' pipeline ran thus. Within the assay, amplification of reference gene primers was used to estimate how many nucleated cells each sample contained. Sequence reads were collapsed and filtered to measure the absolute abundance of every unique TCRbeta CDR3 rearrangement. For each sample, productive Simpson clonality was calculated as the square root of Simpson's diversity index over productive rearrangements. The source is immuneACCESS, and TCRdb retained only in-frame sequences with V and J called. Part of the clones is not carried over; for the studies checked, unresolved V genes explain less than half of this, and the remainder is unexplained. V, J and clone size are those of that table, while D and trimming were read from the DNA. The sample records 380,000 or so clones, 85% to 90% of which are singletons. The ten top clones hold more than 0.9% of the sample.

About this clone itself: The antigen it recognizes is unknown. Base qualities were left out, and no much larger clone turns up one base away.

Participants in the prospective study were enrolled through a virtual design, were aged 18 to 89 years, and lived in approximately 25 United States geographic areas. To assign participants to cohorts, the prospective study relied on clinical history that participants themselves reported in a screening survey and a study questionnaire. In the prospective study, mobile phlebotomists collected whole blood, serum and a nasopharyngeal or oropharyngeal swab from each participant. Additional blood draws and questionnaires over an approximately 2-month period could optionally be provided by prospective study participants. Blood samples from the prospective study were shipped frozen or at room temperature prior to DNA extraction. Results and caveats for the whole study, not just this receptor: Clinical and demographic metadata were provided uncurated, with the amount varying by source and participant.

Compared with germline, V lacks 5 bases and J lacks 8 bases; bases without a gene match: 10. Inclusive of the bounding cysteine and phenylalanine, the CDR3 is 14 residues long. Only the CDR3 DNA is retained, 42 bases long and in frame from the first base. From the germline V gene, CDR1 is MNHEY and CDR2 is SVGAGI. Sequencing was carried out using PBMCs or T cells enriched from blood (not recorded which). The receptor chain draws on TRBV6-5 and TRBJ1-2; 8 central nucleotides agree with TRBD1. The source of this sequence is a woman younger than 45 with acute COVID-19. The nucleotide sequence reads as follows: TGTGCCAGCAGTCTACCGGACAGGGTCCACGGCTACACCTTC. Its protein reads: CASSLPDRVHGYTF.